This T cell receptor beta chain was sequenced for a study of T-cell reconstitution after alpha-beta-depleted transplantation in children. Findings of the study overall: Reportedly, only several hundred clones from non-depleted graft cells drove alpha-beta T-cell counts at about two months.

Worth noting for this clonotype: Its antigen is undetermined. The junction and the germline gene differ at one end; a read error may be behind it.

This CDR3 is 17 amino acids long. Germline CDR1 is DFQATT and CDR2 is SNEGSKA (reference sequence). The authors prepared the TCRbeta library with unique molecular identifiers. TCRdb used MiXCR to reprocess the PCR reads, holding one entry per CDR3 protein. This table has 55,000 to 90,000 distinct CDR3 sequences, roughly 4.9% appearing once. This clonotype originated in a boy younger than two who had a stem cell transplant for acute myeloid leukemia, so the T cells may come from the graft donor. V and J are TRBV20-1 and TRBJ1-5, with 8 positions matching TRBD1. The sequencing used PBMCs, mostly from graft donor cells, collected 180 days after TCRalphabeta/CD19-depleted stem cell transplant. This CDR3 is CCARDPRGPYSNQPQHF. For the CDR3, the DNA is TGCTGTGCTAGAGATCCCAGGGGGCCGTATAGCAATCAGCCCCAGCATTTT.